Below are 15 T cell receptor beta chains sequenced from a single sample in a study of blood T cells in healthy people across ages. The second PCR ran about 6 to 11 cycles with a sample-barcoded 5' primer and J-beta primers. TCRdb independently ran MiXCR on the 5' RACE reads; one entry per CDR3 protein. Of around 1,600,000 distinct CDR3 sequences in the sample, less than 45% were seen once. The sample taken for sequencing was blood. The source of these receptors is a woman aged 18-29 years in good health.

The V call is TRBV9, the J call TRBJ1-1; D call uncertain. The germline V gene encodes CDR1 SGDLS and CDR2 YYNGEE. The CDR3 runs to 15 residues. The ends were cut back, 0 bases at V and 3 bases at J, with 12 bases in the middle. The CDR3 region is CASSVVEGLYTEAFF. Here the CDR3 DNA reads TGTGCCAGCAGCGTAGTCGAGGGTCTTTACACTGAAGCTTTCTTT.

The rearrangement uses TRBV30 and TRBJ1-1; D ambiguous. The CDR3 is 13 amino acids. CDR1 is GTSNPN and CDR2 is SVGIG in the germline V gene (reference sequence). V was clipped by 3 bases and J by 1 base, with 9 bases between them. The CDR3 nucleotides are TGTGCCTGGAGGTCAAGATGGAACACTGAAGCTTTCTTT. Translating gives CAWRSRWNTEAFF.

The chain recombines TRBV4-1 with TRBJ2-7; TRBD1 agrees at 7 bases. Germline-derived CDR1 and CDR2 are MGHRA and YSYEKL. The CDR3 totals 15 residues. The trim removed 4 bases at V and 2 bases at J, leaving 8 bases unmatched. CDR3 DNA: TGCGCCAGCAGCCGGGACAGCCTTACCACCTACGAGCAGTACTTC. Translating gives CASSRDSLTTYEQYF.

The chain employs TRBV7-2 and TRBJ2-3; 8 bases fit TRBD2. The CDR3 covers 15 residues. Per germline, CDR1 SGHTA and CDR2 FQGNSA. The V and J ends lost 5 bases and 1 base, in that order; junction bases with no gene match: 5. DNA for the CDR3: TGTGCCAGCAGCGTCGGGGGGGCCGGCACAGATACGCAGTATTTT. Translated, it gives CASSVGGAGTDTQYF.

The V and J genes are TRBV6-1 and TRBJ1-1; TRBD1 aligns across 9 bases. The germline V gene encodes CDR1 MNHNS and CDR2 SASEGT. This CDR3 is built from 17 residues. V lost 5 bases and J lost 1; bases outside the gene matches: 11. The CDR3 nucleotides read TGTGCCAGCAGTCGACTCTACAGGGGGCGGAGGAACACTGAAGCTTTCTTT. It codes for CASSRLYRGRRNTEAFF.

This clonotype was counted a few times. V usage is TRBV3-1 and J usage is TRBJ2-1; D remains ambiguous. The V gene's germline CDR1 is LGHDT and CDR2 YNNKEL (reference sequence). This CDR3 is 15 amino acids long. The V and J ends lost 1 base and 6 bases respectively, with 13 bases between them. This chain's CDR3 is CASSQGATYSNEQFF. In nucleotides, the CDR3 is TGTGCCAGCAGCCAAGGTGCGACTTACAGCAATGAGCAGTTCTTC.

This rearrangement joins TRBV27 to TRBJ1-2; TRBD1 is a possible D gene (6 bases). CDR1 and CDR2 (germline): MNHEY, SMNVEV (reference sequence). CDR3 size: 16 residues. Trimming cost V 4 bases and J 3 bases, with 18 bases left between them. CDR3 residues: CASSSLTHRTDYGYTF. Here the CDR3 DNA reads TGTGCCAGCAGTTCCCTGACTCACAGGACAGACTATGGCTACACCTTC.

This rearrangement joins TRBV7-9 to TRBJ1-2; D unclear. The germline gives CDR1 SEHNR, CDR2 FQNEAQ (reference sequence). The CDR3 spans 15 residues. Trimming shortened V by 1 base and J by 0 bases, and 9 bases separated the two germline ends. This CDR3 reads CASSLGGQPNYGYTF. In nucleotides, the CDR3 is TGTGCCAGCAGCTTAGGAGGGCAACCTAACTATGGCTACACCTTC.

V gene TRBV6-5 combines with J gene TRBJ2-1, with 7 bases identical to TRBD1. Germline CDR1 and CDR2: MNHEY and SVGAGI. This CDR3 contains 14 residues. The J segment lost 5 bases and the V segment lost 6 bases, leaving 7 bases of the junction unmatched. CDR3 amino acids: CASRTPGQHNEQFF. The DNA of the CDR3 is TGTGCCAGCAGGACTCCGGGACAGCACAATGAGCAGTTCTTC.

The chain joins TRBV6-4 to TRBJ2-1, with D uncertain. V lost 0 bases to trimming and J lost 3 bases, with 6 bases between them. The CDR3 contains 14 residues. Germline CDR1 and CDR2: MRHNA and SNTAGT. The CDR3 DNA is TGTGCCAGCAGTGACTCAATCAACTACAATGAGCAGTTCTTC. This encodes CASSDSINYNEQFF.

This CDR3 is CASSQETGPGDTQYF. The CDR3 DNA sequence: TGCGCCAGCAGCCAGGAGACAGGACCAGGGGATACGCAGTATTTT. The chain couples TRBV5-1 to TRBJ2-3; D perhaps matches TRBD1 (6 bases). V was trimmed by 4 bases and J by 6 bases, leaving 18 bases between them. CDR3 length equals 15 residues. CDR1 is SGHRS and CDR2 is YFSETQ in the germline V gene.

This clonotype showed up just a few times. V is TRBV15 and J is TRBJ1-4; D is ambiguous. Trimming shortened V by 0 bases and J by 1 base, and 3 bases separated the two germline ends. The CDR3 runs 14 residues. Germline V gene sequence: CDR1 LNHNV, CDR2 YYDKDF (reference sequence). The CDR3: CATSRDITNEKLFF. In DNA form, the CDR3 reads TGTGCCACCAGCAGAGACATAACTAATGAAAAACTGTTTTTT. The variable domain in full, completed from reference TRBV15 and TRBJ1-4, reads DAMVIQNPRYQVTQFGKPVTLSCSQTLNHNVMYWYQQKSSQAPKLLFHYYDKDFNNEADTPDNFQSRRPNTSFCFLDIRSPGLGDTAMYLCATSRDITNEKLFFGSGTQLSVL.

This clonotype was seen a handful of times. This chain uses TRBV28 with TRBJ2-7, with D perhaps assigned TRBD1 or TRBD2 (5 bases each). The CDR3 has 13 amino acids. V dropped 4 bases and J dropped 7 bases, with 14 bases sitting between them. Germline V gene data show CDR1 as MDHEN and CDR2 as SYDVKM. DNA of the CDR3: TGTGCCAGCAGTTCGGGACGCCCCTCTGAGCAGTACTTC. Translation gives CASSSGRPSEQYF. The whole variable domain, filled in from reference TRBV28 and TRBJ2-7, reads DVKVTQSSRYLVKRTGEKVFLECVQDMDHENMFWYRQDPGLGLRLIYFSYDVKMKEKGDIPEGYSVSREKKERFSLILESASTNQTSMYLCASSSGRPSEQYFGPGTRLTVT.

The chain employs TRBV6-1 and TRBJ2-7; 13 bases fit TRBD2. Germline V gene data show CDR1 as MNHNS and CDR2 as SASEGT. The CDR3 totals 13 residues. DNA of the CDR3: TGTGCTGTAGGACTAGCGGGAGCTTACGAGCAGTACTTC. It is translated as CAVGLAGAYEQYF.

This clonotype was seen more than once but under ten times. J is TRBJ1-2 and V is TRBV7-9; D remains ambiguous. Germline V gives CDR1 SEHNR, CDR2 FQNEAQ (reference sequence). The CDR3 has 13 residues. Trimming left V 5 bases short and J 3 bases short, with 10 bases between. The CDR3 region has the DNA TGTGCCAGCAGCGCAACAGATGACTATGGCTACACCTTC. Translated, it gives CASSATDDYGYTF.